These T cell receptor beta chains were read from a single sample in a study of T cells after yellow fever vaccination. Each CDR3 protein gets one entry after TCRdb re-called the 5' RACE reads with MiXCR. The data contain approximately 240,000 distinct CDR3 sequences, about 3.7% of them singletons. The material sequenced was PBMCs, taken 15 days after the yellow fever booster vaccination. Source of these receptors: a man between 18 and 35 years old who received the YFV17D yellow fever vaccine. Each CDR3 is given with its conserved first and last residue. D genes are given only for firm matches. Not all rows give a size; the values are once, few, many and, for expanded clones, a class.

abundance | d_gene | len | j_gene | v_gene | CDR3aa | CDR3nt
many | - | 14 | TRBJ1-4 | TRBV5-1 | CASSLGGVNEKLFF | TGCGCCAGCAGCTTGGGAGGGGTTAACGAAAAACTGTTTTTT
many | - | 15 | TRBJ2-5 | TRBV5-1 | CASSTDPRGQETQYF | TGCGCCAGCAGCACGGACCCGCGGGGTCAAGAGACCCAGTACTTC
many | - | 15 | TRBJ2-5 | TRBV5-1 | CASSLSPSGQETQYF | TGCGCCAGCAGCTTGAGCCCTTCGGGGCAAGAGACCCAGTACTTC
many | TRBD2 | 14 | TRBJ2-3 | TRBV12-3/TRBV12-4 | CASSFNSGGDTQYF | TGTGCCAGCAGTTTTAATAGCGGGGGAGATACGCAGTATTTT
many | - | 12 | TRBJ2-7 | TRBV30 | CAWSGGFYEQYF | TGTGCCTGGAGCGGGGGCTTTTACGAGCAGTACTTC
many | - | 13 | TRBJ2-7 | TRBV10-1 | CASSDSRVYEQYF | TGCGCCAGCAGTGATTCCAGGGTCTACGAGCAGTACTTC
many | - | 13 | TRBJ1-4 | TRBV18 | CASQRAANEKLFF | TGTGCCAGCCAGAGGGCGGCTAATGAAAAACTGTTTTTT
many | - | 13 | TRBJ2-7 | TRBV29-1 | CSVEGPGGYEQYF | TGCAGCGTTGAGGGTCCCGGGGGCTACGAGCAGTACTTC
many | TRBD1 | 13 | TRBJ2-7 | TRBV11-1 | CASSHRDRVEQYF | TGTGCCAGCAGCCACCGGGACAGGGTCGAGCAGTACTTC
- | TRBD1 | 14 | TRBJ1-5 | TRBV6-2/TRBV6-3 | CASGQGVSNQPQHF | TGTGCCAGCGGACAGGGCGTCAGCAATCAGCCCCAGCATTTT
many | - | 16 | TRBJ2-1 | TRBV4-3 | CASSQDWGGGGDEQFF | TGCGCCAGCAGCCAAGATTGGGGGGGCGGTGGGGATGAGCAGTTCTTC
medium-sized | - | 13 | TRBJ1-2 | TRBV12-3/TRBV12-4 | CASSSNGFGGYTF | TGTGCCAGCAGTTCCAATGGTTTCGGTGGCTACACCTTC
many | TRBD1 | 15 | TRBJ2-1 | TRBV12-3/TRBV12-4 | CASSFRDRVLNEQFF | TGTGCCAGCAGTTTTCGGGACAGGGTCCTCAATGAGCAGTTCTTC
many | - | 16 | TRBJ1-4 | TRBV7-9 | CASSLDPGATNEKLFF | TGTGCCAGCAGCTTAGACCCGGGGGCGACTAATGAAAAACTGTTTTTT
many | - | 13 | TRBJ2-3 | TRBV7-2 | CASSPHQGGTQYF | TGTGCCAGCAGCCCCCACCAGGGTGGTACGCAGTATTTT
- | TRBD1 | 19 | TRBJ2-3 | TRBV20-1 | CSARVMLGQGRRFTDTQYF | TGCAGTGCTAGAGTGATGCTGGGACAGGGGAGGAGGTTCACAGATACGCAGTATTTT
many | TRBD1 | 15 | TRBJ2-4 | TRBV7-8 | CASSLDYRQGSIQYF | TGTGCCAGCAGCTTAGATTACAGACAGGGGTCCATTCAGTACTTC
few | - | 14 | TRBJ1-5 | TRBV20-1 | CSTRGRGSNQPQHF | TGCAGTACTCGGGGACGGGGGAGCAATCAGCCCCAGCATTTT
many | - | 19 | TRBJ2-3 | TRBV7-6 | CASSQGPSGAPGLGDTQYF | TGTGCCAGCAGCCAGGGGCCAAGCGGGGCCCCGGGTTTGGGAGATACGCAGTATTTT
many | - | 15 | TRBJ1-1 | TRBV7-8 | CASSFRGGRNTEAFF | TGTGCCAGCAGCTTTAGGGGGGGCCGGAACACTGAAGCTTTCTTT
many | - | 15 | TRBJ2-3 | TRBV7-8 | CASSLAKGGRDTQYF | TGTGCCAGCAGCTTAGCCAAGGGGGGACGCGATACGCAGTATTTT
many | - | 14 | TRBJ1-3 | TRBV7-8 | CASSIKRSGNTIYF | TGTGCCAGCAGCATTAAGCGGTCTGGAAACACCATATATTTT